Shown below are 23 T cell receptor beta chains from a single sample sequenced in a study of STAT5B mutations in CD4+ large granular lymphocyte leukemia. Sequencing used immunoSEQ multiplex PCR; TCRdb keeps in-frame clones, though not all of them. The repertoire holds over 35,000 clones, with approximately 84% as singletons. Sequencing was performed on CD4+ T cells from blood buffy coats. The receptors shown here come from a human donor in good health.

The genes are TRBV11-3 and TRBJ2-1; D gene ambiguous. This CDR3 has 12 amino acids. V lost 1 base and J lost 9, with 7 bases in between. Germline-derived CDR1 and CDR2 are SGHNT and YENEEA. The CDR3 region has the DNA TGTGCCAGCAGCTTAGGTAATGGTGAGCAGTTCTTC. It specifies CASSLGNGEQFF.

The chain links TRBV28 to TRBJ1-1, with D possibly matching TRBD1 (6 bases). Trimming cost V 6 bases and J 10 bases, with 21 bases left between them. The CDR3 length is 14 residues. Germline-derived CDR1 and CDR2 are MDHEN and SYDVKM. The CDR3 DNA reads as TGTGCCAGCAGACCCACCTCTCCGGGGGCTTTAGCTTTCTTT. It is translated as CASRPTSPGALAFF. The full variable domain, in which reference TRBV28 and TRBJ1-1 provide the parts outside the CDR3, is DVKVTQSSRYLVKRTGEKVFLECVQDMDHENMFWYRQDPGLGLRLIYFSYDVKMKEKGDIPEGYSVSREKKERFSLILESASTNQTSMYLCASRPTSPGALAFFGQGTRLTVV.

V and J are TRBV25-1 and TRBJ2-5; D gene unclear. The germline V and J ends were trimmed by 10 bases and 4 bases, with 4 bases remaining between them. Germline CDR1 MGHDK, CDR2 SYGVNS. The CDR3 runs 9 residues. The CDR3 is CATGETQYF. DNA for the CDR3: TGTGCCACCGGAGAGACCCAGTACTTC.

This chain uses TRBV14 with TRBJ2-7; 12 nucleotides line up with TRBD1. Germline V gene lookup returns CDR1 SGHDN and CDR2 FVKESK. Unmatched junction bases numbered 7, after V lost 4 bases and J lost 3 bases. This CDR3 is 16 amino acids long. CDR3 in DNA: TGTGCCAGCAGCCGAACCGGGACAGGGGGCCACTACGAGCAGTACTTC. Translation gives CASSRTGTGGHYEQYF.

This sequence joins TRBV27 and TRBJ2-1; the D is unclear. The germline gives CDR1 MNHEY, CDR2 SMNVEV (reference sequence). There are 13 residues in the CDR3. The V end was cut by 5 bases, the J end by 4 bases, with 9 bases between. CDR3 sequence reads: CASSAYPYNEQFF. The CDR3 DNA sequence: TGTGCCAGCAGTGCCTACCCGTACAATGAGCAGTTCTTC.

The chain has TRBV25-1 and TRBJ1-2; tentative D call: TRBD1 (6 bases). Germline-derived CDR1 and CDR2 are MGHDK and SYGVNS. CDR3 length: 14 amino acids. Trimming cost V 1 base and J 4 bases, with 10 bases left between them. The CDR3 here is CASSESGRGYGYTF. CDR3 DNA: TGTGCCAGCAGTGAATCGGGCAGGGGCTATGGCTACACCTTC.

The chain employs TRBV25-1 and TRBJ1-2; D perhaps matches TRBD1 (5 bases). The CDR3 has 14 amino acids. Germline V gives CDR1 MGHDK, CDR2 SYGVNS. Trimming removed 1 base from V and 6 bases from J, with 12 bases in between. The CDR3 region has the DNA TGTGCCAGCAGTGAATTGGGTGGGGGAGATGGCTACACCTTC. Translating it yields CASSELGGGDGYTF.

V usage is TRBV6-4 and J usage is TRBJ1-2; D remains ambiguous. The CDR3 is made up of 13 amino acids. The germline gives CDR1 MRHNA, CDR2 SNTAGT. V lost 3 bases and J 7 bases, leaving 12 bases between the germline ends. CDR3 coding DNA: TGTGCCAGCAGTGATTTGGGTCGTGGTGGCTACACCTTC. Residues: CASSDLGRGGYTF.

Here the CDR3 reads CASRSGPIDEQYF. The CDR3 DNA reads as TGTGCCAGCAGGTCCGGGCCGATCGACGAGCAGTACTTC. This chain joins TRBV6-5 and TRBJ2-7; no firm D call. CDR1 is MNHEY and CDR2 is SVGAGI in the germline V gene. This CDR3 comprises 13 residues. V shed 6 bases and J shed 5 bases, with 14 bases lying between them.

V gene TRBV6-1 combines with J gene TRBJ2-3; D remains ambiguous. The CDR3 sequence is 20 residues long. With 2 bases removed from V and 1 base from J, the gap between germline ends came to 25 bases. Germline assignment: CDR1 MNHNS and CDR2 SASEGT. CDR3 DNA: TGTGCCAGCAGTGAATGGGTACTCCTGACGGCTGTGAAACGCACAGATACGCAGTATTTT. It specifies CASSEWVLLTAVKRTDTQYF.

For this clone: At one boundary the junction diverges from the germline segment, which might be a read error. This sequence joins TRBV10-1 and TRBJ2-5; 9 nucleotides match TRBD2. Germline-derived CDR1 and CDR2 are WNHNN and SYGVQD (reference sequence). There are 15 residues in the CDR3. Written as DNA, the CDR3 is TGCGCCAGCAGTGAGTTTAGCGGGAGAGAAGACACCCAGTACTTC. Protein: CASSEFSGREDTQYF.

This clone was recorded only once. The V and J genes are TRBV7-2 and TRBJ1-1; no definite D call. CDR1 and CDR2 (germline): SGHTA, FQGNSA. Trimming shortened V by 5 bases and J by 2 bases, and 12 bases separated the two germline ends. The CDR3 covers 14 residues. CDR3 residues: CASSPTWGNTEAFF. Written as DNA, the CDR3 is TGTGCCAGCAGCCCTACGTGGGGTAACACTGAAGCTTTCTTT.

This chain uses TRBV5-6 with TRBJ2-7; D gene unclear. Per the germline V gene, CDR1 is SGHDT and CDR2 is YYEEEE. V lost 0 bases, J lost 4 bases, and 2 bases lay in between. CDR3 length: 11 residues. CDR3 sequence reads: CASSLEYEQYF. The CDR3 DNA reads TGTGCCAGCAGCTTGGAATACGAGCAGTACTTC.

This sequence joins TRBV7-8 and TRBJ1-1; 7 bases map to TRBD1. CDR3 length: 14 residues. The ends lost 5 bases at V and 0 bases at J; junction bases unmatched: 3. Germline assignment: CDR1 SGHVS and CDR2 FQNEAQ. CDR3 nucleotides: TGTGCCAGCAGCCCACAGGGGATGAACACTGAAGCTTTCTTT. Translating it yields CASSPQGMNTEAFF.

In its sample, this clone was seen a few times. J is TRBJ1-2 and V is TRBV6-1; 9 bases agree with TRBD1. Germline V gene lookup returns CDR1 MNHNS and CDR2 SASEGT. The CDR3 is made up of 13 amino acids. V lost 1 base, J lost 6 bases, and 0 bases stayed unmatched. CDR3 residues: CASSEGTGDGYTF. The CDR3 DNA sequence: TGTGCCAGCAGTGAAGGGACAGGGGATGGCTACACCTTC.

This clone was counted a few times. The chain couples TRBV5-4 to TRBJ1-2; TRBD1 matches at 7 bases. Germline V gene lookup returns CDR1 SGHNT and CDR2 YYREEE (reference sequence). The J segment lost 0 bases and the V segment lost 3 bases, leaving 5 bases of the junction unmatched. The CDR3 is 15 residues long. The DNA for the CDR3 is TGTGCCAGCAGCTACCGACAGGGAGCTAACTATGGCTACACCTTC. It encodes CASSYRQGANYGYTF. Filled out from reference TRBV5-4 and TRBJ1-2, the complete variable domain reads ETGVTQSPTHLIKTRGQQVTLRCSSQSGHNTVSWYQQALGQGPQFIFQYYREEENGRGNFPPRFSGLQFPNYSSELNVNALELDDSALYLCASSYRQGANYGYTFGSGTRLTVV.

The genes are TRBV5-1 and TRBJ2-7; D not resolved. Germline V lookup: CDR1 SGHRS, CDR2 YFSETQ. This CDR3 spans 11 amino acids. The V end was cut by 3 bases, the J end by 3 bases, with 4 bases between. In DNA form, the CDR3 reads TGCGCCAGCAGCTCCGACTACGAGCAGTACTTC. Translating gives CASSSDYEQYF.

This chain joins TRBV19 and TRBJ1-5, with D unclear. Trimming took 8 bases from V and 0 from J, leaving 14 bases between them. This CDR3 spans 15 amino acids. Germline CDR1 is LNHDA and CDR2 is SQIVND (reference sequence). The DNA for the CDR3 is TGTGCCAGTGGCCGGGCACCTGGTAGCAATCAGCCCCAGCATTTT. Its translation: CASGRAPGSNQPQHF.

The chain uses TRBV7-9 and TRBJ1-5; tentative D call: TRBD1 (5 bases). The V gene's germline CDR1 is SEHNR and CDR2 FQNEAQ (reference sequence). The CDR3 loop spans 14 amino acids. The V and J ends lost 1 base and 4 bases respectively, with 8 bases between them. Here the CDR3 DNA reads TGTGCCAGCAGCTTAGGGCAGGGTAATCAGCCCCAGCATTTT. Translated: CASSLGQGNQPQHF.

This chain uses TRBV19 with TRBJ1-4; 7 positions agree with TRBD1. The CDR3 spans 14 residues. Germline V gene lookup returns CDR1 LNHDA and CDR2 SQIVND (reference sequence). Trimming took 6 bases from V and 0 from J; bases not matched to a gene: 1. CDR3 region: CASSGQATNEKLFF. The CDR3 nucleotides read TGTGCCAGTAGCGGACAGGCAACTAATGAAAAACTGTTTTTT.

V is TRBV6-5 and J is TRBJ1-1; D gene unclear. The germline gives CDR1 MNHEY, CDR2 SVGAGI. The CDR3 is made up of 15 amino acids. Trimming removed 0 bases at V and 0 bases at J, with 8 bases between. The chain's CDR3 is CASSYSRPMNTEAFF. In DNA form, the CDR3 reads TGTGCCAGCAGTTACTCCAGGCCAATGAACACTGAAGCTTTCTTT.

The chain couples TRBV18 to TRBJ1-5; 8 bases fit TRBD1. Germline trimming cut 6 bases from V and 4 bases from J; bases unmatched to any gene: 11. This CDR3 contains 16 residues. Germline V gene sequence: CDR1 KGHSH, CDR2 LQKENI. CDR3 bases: TGTGCCAGCTCGCCAACCGGACAGGGAGGTAATCAGCCCCAGCATTTT. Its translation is CASSPTGQGGNQPQHF.

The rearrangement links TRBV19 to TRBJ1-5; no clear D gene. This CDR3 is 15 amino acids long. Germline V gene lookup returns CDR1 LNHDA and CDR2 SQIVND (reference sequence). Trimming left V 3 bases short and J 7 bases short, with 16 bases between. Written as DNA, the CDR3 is TGTGCCAGTAGTATCCCCTCAGAGCAACTGCAGCCCCAGCATTTT. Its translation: CASSIPSEQLQPQHF.